A single sample is the source of the 12 T cell receptor beta chains below, sequenced in a study of technical replicates of blood from a few donors (dated by TCRdb to 2016 to 2017). Library preparation employed the immunoSEQ multiplex PCR assay. This immuneACCESS table, as held by TCRdb, lists in-frame sequences with V and J called but not all clones. Of the missing ones, under half trace to an unresolved V gene in checked studies; the others have no known cause. Counted in this sample were about 89,000 clones; approximately 94% of them appeared once. In total, the top ten clones hold 0.25% of the sample. The source material was T cells isolated from PBMCs. All receptors come from a human donor in good health.

The chain is built from TRBV5-1 and TRBJ2-3; 10 nucleotides line up with TRBD2. Germline lookup yields CDR1 SGHRS and CDR2 YFSETQ. J lost 4 bases, V lost 4 bases, and 6 bases had no gene match. The CDR3 sequence is 15 residues long. Here the CDR3 reads CASSRLAGVPDTQYF. CDR3 bases: TGCGCCAGCAGCCGGCTAGCGGGAGTCCCAGATACGCAGTATTTT.

V usage is TRBV5-1 and J usage is TRBJ2-3, with D possibly matching TRBD1 (6 bases). Germline V gene sequence: CDR1 SGHRS, CDR2 YFSETQ. This CDR3 region has 15 residues. V was pared by 0 bases and J by 0 bases, with 8 bases between. This CDR3 reads CASSLDRASTDTQYF. The CDR3 DNA reads TGCGCCAGCAGCTTGGACAGGGCTAGCACAGATACGCAGTATTTT.

The chain recombines TRBV7-2 with TRBJ2-5, with unresolved D. In germline, CDR1 is SGHTA, CDR2 FQGNSA. Trimming removed 4 bases at V and 5 bases at J, with 14 bases between. CDR3 length equals 14 residues. CDR3 nucleotide sequence: TGTGCCAGCAGCTCACACACGGCCGGGGAGACCCAGTACTTC. It is translated as CASSSHTAGETQYF.

This chain joins TRBV6-1 and TRBJ1-2; D remains ambiguous. CDR3 length: 12 amino acids. V gave up 3 bases and J gave up 8 bases, with 10 bases separating them. From germline, CDR1 is MNHNS and CDR2 SASEGT. CDR3 amino acids: CASSDFALGYTF. In nucleotides, the CDR3 is TGTGCCAGCAGTGATTTTGCGTTGGGCTACACCTTC.

The rearrangement links TRBV7-2 to TRBJ2-4; 13 bases are shared with TRBD2. This CDR3 comprises 19 residues. The V segment lost 1 base and the J segment 1 base; nucleotides outside the gene matches: 7. Germline CDR1 SGHTA, CDR2 FQGNSA. The CDR3 nucleotides read TGTGCCAGCAGCTTAGAGCTAGGACTAGCGGGAGAGGCCAAAAACATTCAGTACTTC. This translates into CASSLELGLAGEAKNIQYF.

This clone showed up just once. The rearrangement links TRBV2 to TRBJ1-2; 7 nucleotides match TRBD1. CDR1 SNHLY and CDR2 FYNNEI come from the germline V gene. V lost 8 bases to trimming and J lost 7 bases; unmatched junction nucleotides: 10. CDR3 length equals 13 residues. CDR3 loop: CASEPAGGRGYTF. The CDR3 DNA reads as TGTGCCAGCGAACCTGCAGGGGGTCGTGGCTACACCTTC.

V usage is TRBV18 and J usage is TRBJ2-7, with 7 bases that match TRBD2. Germline V gene data show CDR1 as KGHSH and CDR2 as LQKENI. The ends lost 6 bases at V and 4 bases at J; junction bases unmatched: 12. The CDR3 length is 15 residues. CDR3 nucleotide sequence: TGTGCCAGCTCCGTATCTAGCGGAGGCGCATACGAGCAGTACTTC. It translates to CASSVSSGGAYEQYF.

The gene calls are TRBV5-1 and TRBJ2-5; maybe TRBD1 (5 bases). The CDR3 runs to 14 residues. With 2 bases removed from V and 3 bases from J, the gap between germline ends came to 11 bases. Germline CDR1 reads SGHRS; CDR2 reads YFSETQ. CDR3 amino acids: CASSLQVVKETQYF. The CDR3 nucleotides read TGCGCCAGCAGCTTACAGGTCGTCAAAGAGACCCAGTACTTC.

This clone showed up just once. J is TRBJ2-2 and V is TRBV10-1; 9 bases are shared with TRBD2. The CDR3 spans 19 residues. Germline CDR1 WNHNN, CDR2 SYGVQD (reference sequence). V shed 2 bases and J 2 bases; nucleotides not matched to a gene: 12. CDR3 bases: TGCGCCAGCAGTGAGCCCCTAGCGGGACCTACCCGAAACACCGGGGAGCTGTTTTTT. Translating it yields CASSEPLAGPTRNTGELFF.

The rearrangement joins TRBV11-2 to TRBJ1-6, with D possibly being TRBD1 (6 bases). CDR1 and CDR2 from the germline V gene are SGHAT and FQNNGV. The CDR3 loop spans 14 amino acids. The V gene lost 6 bases and the J gene lost 8 bases, with 14 bases spanning the gap. CDR3 amino acids: CASRPTGMYSPLHF. The CDR3 DNA sequence: TGTGCCAGCAGACCTACAGGGATGTATTCACCCCTCCACTTT.

This chain links TRBV10-1 with TRBJ2-7; TRBD1 might be the D (7 bases). This CDR3 region has 15 residues. From germline, CDR1 is WNHNN and CDR2 SYGVQD (reference sequence). V lost 3 bases and J lost 2, with 14 bases in between. The DNA for the CDR3 is TGCGCCAGCAGTGATGGAGGGGGCGCGGCCTACGAGCAGTACTTC. Translation gives CASSDGGGAAYEQYF.

As DNA, the CDR3 is TGTGCCAGCAGCCCGCGACCCGGGACAGAGTCAGAAGCTTTCTTT. Its translation is CASSPRPGTESEAFF. This sequence joins TRBV9 and TRBJ1-1, with 7 bases that match TRBD1. CDR1 is SGDLS and CDR2 is YYNGEE in the germline V gene. This CDR3 region has 15 residues. V lost 4 bases to trimming and J lost 8 bases; unmatched junction nucleotides: 14.